These T cell receptor beta chains were read from a single sample in a study of post-analysis software for immune sequencing data. TCRdb re-called the PCR reads with MiXCR, one entry per CDR3 protein. The sample includes roughly 540,000 distinct CDR3 sequences, around a third of them seen just once. Sequenced material: blood. The receptors originated from a girl aged 2 to 17 with multiple sclerosis. Both conserved end residues are trimmed from each CDR3.

j_call v_call cdr3_aa
TRBJ1-1 TRBV5-4 ASSPRAGQEDTEAF
TRBJ2-7 TRBV20-1 SASGGSSYNEQY
TRBJ2-1 TRBV20-1 SARDQPSGFEF
TRBJ2-5 TRBV2 ASKAQETQY
TRBJ1-2 TRBV6-6 ASSLTGAGGYT
TRBJ2-7 TRBV10-3 AISVGPLLNEQY
TRBJ1-2 TRBV4-1 ASSQVGGSGPNYGYT
TRBJ2-3 TRBV5-1 ASSKAGSPISTDTQY
TRBJ2-4 TRBV2 ASSPQVRAKNIQY
TRBJ2-4 TRBV29-1 SPGQRAKNIRY
TRBJ2-7 TRBV7-9 ASTGSSYEQY
TRBJ2-7 TRBV29-1 SVNDGAYEQY
TRBJ2-1 TRBV29-1 SVTPGLRNEQF
TRBJ1-5 TRBV6-2/TRBV6-3 ASADRGGQPQH
TRBJ1-2 TRBV28 ASSPQGVSYGYT
TRBJ2-4 TRBV6-6 ASRGQGGGKNIQY
TRBJ1-2 TRBV7-2 ASSLGGEEGYT
- TRBV20-1 SASLGRGVGEQY
TRBJ2-1 TRBV14 ASSQAWEQF
TRBJ2-3 TRBV18 ASSPERSTDTQY
TRBJ1-1 TRBV12-3/TRBV12-4 ASSSSGRTEAF
TRBJ2-7 TRBV10-1 ASSESRDYEQY
TRBJ1-2 TRBV15 ATSRDVGGDGYT
TRBJ2-3 TRBV10-3 AISSSHTQY
TRBJ2-3 TRBV7-9 ASSLSLGSPRDTQY
TRBJ2-4 TRBV12-3/TRBV12-4 ASSVSQGAKNIQY
TRBJ2-3 TRBV10-3 AIGRSPGQGTDTQY
TRBJ2-1 TRBV20-1 SPSGRSYNEQF
TRBJ2-4 TRBV20-1 SASGQGANIQY
TRBJ2-1 TRBV4-2 ASSQEGAPYNEQF
TRBJ1-2 TRBV6-5 ASSYSRGRGGYT
TRBJ2-1 TRBV20-1 SATRGSGGANEQF
TRBJ2-3 TRBV6-4 ASSEVGGTDTQY
- TRBV9 ASSVADGQKHEQY
TRBJ2-7 TRBV12-3/TRBV12-4 ASSPTGRGGYEQY
TRBJ2-3 TRBV9 ASSVDSGRPADTQY
TRBJ2-7 TRBV20-1 SAEGEGTETYEQY
TRBJ1-5 TRBV10-2 ASSESGQGAVGQPQH
TRBJ2-3 TRBV5-1 ASSLGSGGSTDTQY
TRBJ2-2 TRBV27 ASSLRTGMTGELF
TRBJ1-5 TRBV5-6 ASSVGTPYSNQPQH
TRBJ1-5 TRBV28 ASSSSRNQPQH
TRBJ2-5 TRBV4-1 ASSRGEAVGETQY
TRBJ2-5 TRBV11-2 ASSLVTETQY
TRBJ2-5 TRBV25-1 ASSGSGGVQETQY
TRBJ2-5 TRBV19 ASSIRAGHQETQY
TRBJ1-1 TRBV29-1 SVVGRLNTEAF
TRBJ2-1 TRBV28 ASSPVGGGLGAYNEQF